The text below deals with one T cell receptor (beta chain). Antigen unknown. The sample originates from a study of T cell responses to AZD1222 COVID-19 vaccine. Profiling relied on immunoSEQ multiplex PCR, and the TCRdb table lists in-frame clones only, not all of them. The sample has over 110,000 clones, 92% seen once. The CDR3 is 12 amino acids. V lost 2 bases and J lost 5, with 4 bases in between. CDR1 is SEHNR, CDR2 FQNEAQ, per germline (reference sequence). Study results and limitations: Clonal diversity was possibly underestimated, and white British individuals and females predominated among donors. Per reports, nearly half of all spike-specific TCRs target regions that are unmutated in variants. Without day 14 samples, only post-peak T cell repertoires were studied.

Sequencing was performed on peripheral blood, taken on day 0 of AZD1222 vaccination. The sequence was obtained from an adult in good health. The gene calls are TRBV7-9 and TRBJ1-5; D unresolved. DNA for the CDR3: TGTGCCAGCAGCTTACCAGATCAGCCCCAGCATTTT. This codes for CASSLPDQPQHF.